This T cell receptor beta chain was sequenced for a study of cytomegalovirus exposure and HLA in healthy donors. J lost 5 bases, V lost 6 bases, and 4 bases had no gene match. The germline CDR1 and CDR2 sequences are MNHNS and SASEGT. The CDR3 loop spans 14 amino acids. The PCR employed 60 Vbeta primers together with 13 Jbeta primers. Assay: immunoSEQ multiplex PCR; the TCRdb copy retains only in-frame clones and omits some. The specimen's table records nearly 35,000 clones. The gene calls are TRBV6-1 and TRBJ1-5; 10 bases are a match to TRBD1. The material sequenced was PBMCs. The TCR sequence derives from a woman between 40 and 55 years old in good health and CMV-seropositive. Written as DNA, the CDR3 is TGTGCCAGCAGGCCGACAGGGGGCGATCAGCCCCAGCATTTT. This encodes CASRPTGGDQPQHF.